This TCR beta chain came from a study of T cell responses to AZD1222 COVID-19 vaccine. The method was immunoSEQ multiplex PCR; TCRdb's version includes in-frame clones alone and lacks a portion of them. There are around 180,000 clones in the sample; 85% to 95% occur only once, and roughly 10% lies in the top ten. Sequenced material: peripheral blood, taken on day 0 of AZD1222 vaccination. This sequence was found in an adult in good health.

CDR3 sequence: CASSPPGGAGYTF. CDR3 DNA: TGTGCCAGCAGCCCGCCGGGGGGGGCTGGCTACACCTTC. The rearrangement joins TRBV9 to TRBJ1-2, with a tentative D call TRBD1 (6 bases). Germline V gene data show CDR1 as SGDLS and CDR2 as YYNGEE. V shed 4 bases and J shed 7 bases, with 14 bases lying between them. This CDR3 has 13 amino acids.